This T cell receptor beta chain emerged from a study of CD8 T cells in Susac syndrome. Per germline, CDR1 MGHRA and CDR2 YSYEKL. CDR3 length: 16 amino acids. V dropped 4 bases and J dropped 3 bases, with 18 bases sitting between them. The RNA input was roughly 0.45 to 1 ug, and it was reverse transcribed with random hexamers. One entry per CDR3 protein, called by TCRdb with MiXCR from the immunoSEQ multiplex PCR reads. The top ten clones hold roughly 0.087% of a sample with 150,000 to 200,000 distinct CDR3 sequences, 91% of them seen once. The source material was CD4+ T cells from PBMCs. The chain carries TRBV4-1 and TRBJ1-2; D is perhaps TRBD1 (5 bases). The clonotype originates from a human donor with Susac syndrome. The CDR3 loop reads CASSPSGGGGDYGYTF. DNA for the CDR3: TGCGCCAGCAGCCCCTCCGGGGGGGGAGGGGACTATGGCTACACCTTC.